Presented here are 17 T cell receptor beta chains from one specimen sequenced in a study of cytomegalovirus exposure and HLA in healthy donors. A multiplex PCR was run with 60 Vbeta primers and 13 Jbeta primers. The data were produced by immunoSEQ multiplex PCR, yet TCRdb's version contains in-frame clones alone and is incomplete. The sample has tens of thousands of clones; 70% to 80% are singletons. What was sequenced was PBMCs. The receptors shown here come from a female donor in good health and CMV-seronegative.

This rearrangement joins TRBV7-3 to TRBJ2-2; tentatively, D is TRBD1 (5 bases). The CDR3 covers 15 residues. Germline CDR1 reads SGHTA; CDR2 reads FQGTGA. The V and J ends lost 1 base and 1 base respectively, with 7 bases between them. The CDR3 DNA reads TGTGCCAGCAGCTTAAGGGGCGGGAACACCGGGGAGCTGTTTTTT. Translating it yields CASSLRGGNTGELFF. The complete variable domain, with remaining parts taken from reference TRBV7-3 and TRBJ2-2, reads GAGVSQTPSNKVTEKGKYVELRCDPISGHTALYWYRQSLGQGPEFLIYFQGTGAADDSGLPNDRFFAVRPEGSVSTLKIQRTERGDSAVYLCASSLRGGNTGELFFGEGSRLTVL.

The rearrangement uses TRBV15 and TRBJ1-2, with TRBD1 matching 10 bases. The germline V gene has CDR1 LNHNV and CDR2 YYDKDF (reference sequence). CDR3 length: 15 amino acids. V gave up 0 bases and J gave up 8 bases; unmatched junction bases: 6. The CDR3 DNA sequence: TGTGCCACCAGCAGAGATCGACAGGGGGCGAGGGGCTACACCTTC. It specifies CATSRDRQGARGYTF.

J is TRBJ1-1 and V is TRBV5-4, with TRBD1 matching over 7 bases. Germline V gene lookup returns CDR1 SGHNT and CDR2 YYREEE (reference sequence). Losses at the gene ends were 1 base for V and 7 bases for J; bases not matched to a gene: 4. The CDR3 length is 13 residues. Here the CDR3 DNA reads TGTGCCAGCAGCTTGCGGGGGACAGTTGAAGCTTTCTTT. This gives the protein CASSLRGTVEAFF. The complete variable domain, with remaining parts taken from reference TRBV5-4 and TRBJ1-1, reads ETGVTQSPTHLIKTRGQQVTLRCSSQSGHNTVSWYQQALGQGPQFIFQYYREEENGRGNFPPRFSGLQFPNYSSELNVNALELDDSALYLCASSLRGTVEAFFGQGTRLTVV.

The rearrangement links TRBV2 to TRBJ2-6; possibly TRBD1 for D (6 bases). The CDR3 sequence is 18 residues long. Germline assignment: CDR1 SNHLY and CDR2 FYNNEI. The germline V and J ends were trimmed by 6 bases and 0 bases, with 18 bases remaining between them. CDR3 DNA sequence: TGTGCCAGCAGGTTCCAGATAAGACAGGACTCTGGGGCCAACGTCCTGACTTTC. This encodes CASRFQIRQDSGANVLTF.

The chain joins TRBV30 to TRBJ2-5, with D unclear. The CDR3 runs to 14 residues. Trimming took off 0 bases at V and 7 bases at J, with 15 bases between the two ends. Germline CDR1 GTSNPN, CDR2 SVGIG (reference sequence). In nucleotides, the CDR3 is TGTGCCTGGAGTGTACTTCTAGTGCGAGGGACCCAGTACTTC. The encoded protein is CAWSVLLVRGTQYF.

The rearrangement links TRBV7-9 to TRBJ1-1, with D unresolved. CDR1 and CDR2 from the germline V gene are SEHNR and FQNEAQ (reference sequence). Trimming removed 5 bases at V and 1 base at J, with 8 bases between. There are 13 residues in the CDR3. The CDR3 loop is CASSKEGNTEAFF. CDR3 nucleotides: TGTGCCAGCAGCAAAGAGGGGAACACTGAAGCTTTCTTT.

The rearrangement uses TRBV11-1 and TRBJ1-2; 10 bases align to TRBD1. The CDR3 contains 15 residues. V trimming: 4 bases; J trimming: 0 bases; junction bases outside the gene matches: 2. Germline V lookup: CDR1 SGHAT, CDR2 FQDESV (reference sequence). DNA for the CDR3: TGTGCCAGCAGCTACGGGACAGGGGCTAACTATGGCTACACCTTC. As protein: CASSYGTGANYGYTF.

This clone was detected once. The germline gene is not matched at one end of the junction; a read error may be the cause. V and J are TRBV2 and TRBJ2-7; D unresolved. The CDR3 has 9 amino acids. CDR1 SNHLY and CDR2 FYNNEI come from the germline V gene. The CDR3 protein is CASSEDRSF. Here the CDR3 DNA reads TGTGCCAGCAGTGAAGATCGGAGCTTC.

This chain uses TRBV25-1 with TRBJ2-5, with D unclear. V was pared by 2 bases and J by 4 bases, with 11 bases between. The CDR3 contains 14 residues. The germline V gene has CDR1 MGHDK and CDR2 SYGVNS. CDR3 sequence: CASSELAARETQYF. CDR3 nucleotides: TGTGCCAGCAGTGAACTGGCCGCAAGAGAGACCCAGTACTTC.

V gene TRBV25-1 combines with J gene TRBJ1-3, with D hard to call. The CDR3 runs to 14 residues. Trimming removed 2 bases at V and 9 bases at J, with 14 bases between. Germline assignment: CDR1 MGHDK and CDR2 SYGVNS. The CDR3 bases are TGTGCCAGCAGTGAAAACGGAGCCTGGGTCACCATATATTTT. This encodes CASSENGAWVTIYF.

The rearrangement joins TRBV19 to TRBJ2-3; 13 bases align to TRBD2. The CDR3 has 17 amino acids. Per the germline V gene, CDR1 is LNHDA and CDR2 is SQIVND (reference sequence). The V segment lost 4 bases and the J segment 4 bases; nucleotides outside the gene matches: 8. CDR3 loop: CASSRMGTSGDPDTQYF. The CDR3 DNA sequence: TGTGCCAGTAGTAGAATGGGGACTAGCGGGGATCCAGATACGCAGTATTTT.

This rearrangement joins TRBV5-8 to TRBJ1-2, with 7 bases identical to TRBD1. In germline, CDR1 is SGHTS, CDR2 YDEGEE. The J segment lost 6 bases and the V segment lost 2 bases, leaving 4 bases of the junction unmatched. CDR3 length: 13 residues. As DNA, the CDR3 is TGTGCCAGCAGCTTTGGGACAGCCCATGGCTACACCTTC. This translates into CASSFGTAHGYTF.

This chain connects TRBV11-2 to TRBJ1-6, with D unclear. The ends were cut back, 5 bases at V and 6 bases at J, with 11 bases in the middle. Germline values: CDR1 SGHAT, CDR2 FQNNGV. The CDR3 is made up of 14 amino acids. In DNA, the CDR3 is TGTGCCAGCAGCGCACAGAGTTCTAATTCACCCCTCCACTTT. This codes for CASSAQSSNSPLHF.

The J gene is TRBJ2-1, the V gene TRBV11-3; the match to TRBD2 covers 9 bases. Unmatched junction bases numbered 8, after V lost 7 bases and J lost 10 bases. CDR3 size: 13 residues. Germline V gene sequence: CDR1 SGHNT, CDR2 YENEEA. Written as DNA, the CDR3 is TGTGCCAGCACGGCGGGGGGGCGGGGAGAGCAGTTCTTC. It yields the protein CASTAGGRGEQFF.

Only a few counts were recorded for this clone. The chain carries TRBV9 and TRBJ2-7; the D is unclear. The CDR3 is 15 amino acids. CDR1 is SGDLS and CDR2 is YYNGEE in the germline V gene. The germline V and J ends were trimmed by 4 bases and 2 bases, with 16 bases remaining between them. The CDR3 reads CASSPTSGKAYEQYF. The CDR3 DNA reads TGTGCCAGCAGCCCAACTTCAGGAAAAGCCTACGAGCAGTACTTC.

This rearrangement joins TRBV27 to TRBJ2-7; 7 positions agree with TRBD2. CDR1 and CDR2 (germline): MNHEY, SMNVEV (reference sequence). The V and J ends lost 3 bases and 3 bases, in that order; junction bases with no gene match: 8. The CDR3 runs 15 residues. The CDR3 sequence is CASSLGEGGVYEQYF. CDR3 coding DNA: TGTGCCAGCAGTTTGGGGGAGGGAGGGGTCTACGAGCAGTACTTC.

The J gene is TRBJ2-7, the V gene TRBV5-4; 10 bases align to TRBD1. After removal of 3 bases from V and 5 bases from J, the junction contained 14 bases not matched to a gene. Germline V gives CDR1 SGHNT, CDR2 YYREEE (reference sequence). This CDR3 comprises 17 residues. CDR3 sequence reads: CASSSPANDRGRDEQYF. CDR3 coding DNA: TGTGCCAGCAGCTCCCCCGCGAACGACAGGGGGCGCGACGAGCAGTACTTC.